This T cell receptor beta chain was sequenced during a study of technical replicates of blood from a few donors. Trimming removed 0 bases from V and 9 bases from J; junction bases left unmatched: 14. Germline V gene data show CDR1 as GTSNPN and CDR2 as SVGIG (reference sequence). This CDR3 has 16 residues. TCRdb's copy holds only in-frame clones and misses some; the assay was immunoSEQ multiplex PCR. In the table there are 80,000 to 95,000 clones, roughly 96% of which are singletons. The material sequenced was T cells isolated from PBMCs. The gene calls are TRBV30 and TRBJ2-7; 10 bases align to TRBD1. This receptor was obtained from a human donor in good health. The CDR3 coding sequence is TGTGCCTGGAGTGTAGGCTCAGGACAGGGGGTAAAGAGGCAGTACTTC. Translating it yields CAWSVGSGQGVKRQYF.